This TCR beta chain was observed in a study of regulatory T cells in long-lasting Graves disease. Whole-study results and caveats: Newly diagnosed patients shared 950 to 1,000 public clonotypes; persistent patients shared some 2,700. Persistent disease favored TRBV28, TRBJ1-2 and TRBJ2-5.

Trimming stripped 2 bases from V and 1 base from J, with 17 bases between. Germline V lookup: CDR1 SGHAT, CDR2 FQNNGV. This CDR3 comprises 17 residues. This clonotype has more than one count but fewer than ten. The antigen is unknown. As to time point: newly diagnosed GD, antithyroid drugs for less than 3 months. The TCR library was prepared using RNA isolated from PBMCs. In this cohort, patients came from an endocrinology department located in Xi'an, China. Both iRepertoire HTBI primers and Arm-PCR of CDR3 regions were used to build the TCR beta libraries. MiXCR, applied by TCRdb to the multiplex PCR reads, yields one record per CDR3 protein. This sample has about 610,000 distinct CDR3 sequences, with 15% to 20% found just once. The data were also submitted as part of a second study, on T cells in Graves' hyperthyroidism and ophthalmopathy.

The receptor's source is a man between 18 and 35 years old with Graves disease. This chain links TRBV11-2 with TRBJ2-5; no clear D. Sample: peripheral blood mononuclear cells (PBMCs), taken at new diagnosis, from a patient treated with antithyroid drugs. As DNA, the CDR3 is TGTGCCAGCAGCTTAACGGCGAGGAGCAGTCCCCAAGAGACCCAGTACTTC. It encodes CASSLTARSSPQETQYF.